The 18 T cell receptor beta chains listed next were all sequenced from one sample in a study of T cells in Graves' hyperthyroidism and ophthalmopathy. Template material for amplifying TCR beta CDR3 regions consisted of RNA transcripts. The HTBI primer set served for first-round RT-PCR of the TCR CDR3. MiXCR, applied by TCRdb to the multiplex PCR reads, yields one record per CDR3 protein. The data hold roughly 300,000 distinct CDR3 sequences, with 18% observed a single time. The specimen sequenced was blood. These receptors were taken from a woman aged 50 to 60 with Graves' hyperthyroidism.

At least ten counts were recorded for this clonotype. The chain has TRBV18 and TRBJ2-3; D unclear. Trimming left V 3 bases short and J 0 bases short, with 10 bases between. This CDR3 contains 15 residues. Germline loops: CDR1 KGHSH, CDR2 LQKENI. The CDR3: CASSPSLTSTDTQYF. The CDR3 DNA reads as TGTGCCAGCTCACCGTCCCTTACGAGCACAGATACGCAGTATTTT.

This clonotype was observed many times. The CDR3 sequence: CASSPGSARLYEQYF. Written as DNA, the CDR3 is TGTGCCAGCAGCCCGGGGAGCGCCCGACTCTACGAGCAGTACTTC. V is TRBV2 and J is TRBJ2-7, with D perhaps TRBD2 (5 bases). V was trimmed by 6 bases and J by 3 bases, leaving 18 bases between them. The germline gives CDR1 SNHLY, CDR2 FYNNEI. The CDR3 contains 15 residues.

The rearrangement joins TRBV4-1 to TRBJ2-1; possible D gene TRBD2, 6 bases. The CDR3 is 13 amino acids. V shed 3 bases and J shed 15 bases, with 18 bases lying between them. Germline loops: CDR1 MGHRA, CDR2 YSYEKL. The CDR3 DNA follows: TGCGCCAGCAGCCATGGTATGGGGCCCGGGGGGTTCTTC. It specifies CASSHGMGPGGFF.

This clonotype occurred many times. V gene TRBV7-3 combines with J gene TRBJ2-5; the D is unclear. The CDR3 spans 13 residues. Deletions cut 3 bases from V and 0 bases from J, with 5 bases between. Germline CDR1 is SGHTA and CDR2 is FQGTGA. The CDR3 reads CASSLGYQETQYF. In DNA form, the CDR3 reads TGTGCCAGCAGCTTGGGGTACCAAGAGACCCAGTACTTC.

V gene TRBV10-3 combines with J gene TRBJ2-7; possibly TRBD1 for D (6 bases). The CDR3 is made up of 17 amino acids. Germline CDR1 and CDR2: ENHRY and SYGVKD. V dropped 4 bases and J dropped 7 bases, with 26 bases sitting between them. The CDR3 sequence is CAISAPSGNRAGHEQYF. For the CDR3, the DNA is TGTGCCATCAGTGCCCCCTCGGGGAACAGGGCGGGCCATGAGCAGTACTTC.

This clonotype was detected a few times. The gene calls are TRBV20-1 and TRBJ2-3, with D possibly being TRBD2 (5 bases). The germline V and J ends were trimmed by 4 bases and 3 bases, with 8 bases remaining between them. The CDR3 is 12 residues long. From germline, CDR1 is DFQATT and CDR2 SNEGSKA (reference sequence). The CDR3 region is CSANLATDTQYF. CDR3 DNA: TGCAGTGCTAACTTAGCGACAGATACGCAGTATTTT.

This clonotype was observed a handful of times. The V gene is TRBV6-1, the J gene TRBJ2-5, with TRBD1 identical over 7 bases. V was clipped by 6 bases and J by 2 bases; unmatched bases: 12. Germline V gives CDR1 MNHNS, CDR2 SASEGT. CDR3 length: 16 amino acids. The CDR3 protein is CASRLLGTALQETQYF. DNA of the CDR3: TGTGCCAGCAGGCTACTCGGGACAGCGTTACAAGAGACCCAGTACTTC.

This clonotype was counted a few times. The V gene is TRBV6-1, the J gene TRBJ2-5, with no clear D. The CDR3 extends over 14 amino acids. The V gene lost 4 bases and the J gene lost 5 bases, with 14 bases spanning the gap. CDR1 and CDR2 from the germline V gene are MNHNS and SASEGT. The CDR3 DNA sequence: TGTGCCAGCAGTGGGGTTCGGACCTCGGAGACCCAGTACTTC. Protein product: CASSGVRTSETQYF.

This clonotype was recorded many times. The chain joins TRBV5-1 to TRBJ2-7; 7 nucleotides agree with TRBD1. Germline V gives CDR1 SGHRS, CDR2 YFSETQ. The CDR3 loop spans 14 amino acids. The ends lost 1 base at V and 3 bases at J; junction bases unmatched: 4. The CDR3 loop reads CASSLSAGGYEQYF. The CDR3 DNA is TGCGCCAGCAGCTTGTCGGCAGGGGGCTACGAGCAGTACTTC.

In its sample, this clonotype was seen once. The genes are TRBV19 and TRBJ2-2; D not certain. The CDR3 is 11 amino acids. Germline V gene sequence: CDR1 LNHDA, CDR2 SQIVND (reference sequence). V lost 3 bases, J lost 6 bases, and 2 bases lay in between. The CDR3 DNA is TGTGCCAGTAGTATGCCCGGGGAGCTGTTTTTT. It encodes CASSMPGELFF.

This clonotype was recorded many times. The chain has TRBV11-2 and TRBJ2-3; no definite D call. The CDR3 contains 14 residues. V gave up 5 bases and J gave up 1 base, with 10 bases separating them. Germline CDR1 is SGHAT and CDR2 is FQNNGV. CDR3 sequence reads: CASSLDWGTDTQYF. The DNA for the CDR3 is TGTGCCAGCAGCCTCGACTGGGGCACAGATACGCAGTATTTT.

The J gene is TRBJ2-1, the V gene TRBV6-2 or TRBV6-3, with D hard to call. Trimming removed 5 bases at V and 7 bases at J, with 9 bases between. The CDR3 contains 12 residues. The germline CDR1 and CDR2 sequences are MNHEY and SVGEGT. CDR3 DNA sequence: TGTGCCAGCAGTGTAATTGGGAATGAGCAGTTCTTC. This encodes CASSVIGNEQFF.

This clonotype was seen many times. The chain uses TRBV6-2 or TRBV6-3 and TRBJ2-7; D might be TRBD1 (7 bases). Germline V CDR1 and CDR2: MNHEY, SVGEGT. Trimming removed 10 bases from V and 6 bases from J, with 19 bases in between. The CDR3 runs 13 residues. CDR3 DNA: TGTGCCACCAAGGAGGCAGGGGGAGGCGAGCAGTACTTC. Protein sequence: CATKEAGGGEQYF.

The CDR3 bases are TGTGCCGCCAGCCCAGGAGGGGGCCACAATGAGCAGTTCTTC. It is translated as CAASPGGGHNEQFF. This chain links TRBV27 with TRBJ2-1, with D possibly being TRBD1 (7 bases). V was clipped by 11 bases and J by 5 bases, with 19 bases between them. This CDR3 is built from 14 residues. From germline, CDR1 is MNHEY and CDR2 SMNVEV (reference sequence).

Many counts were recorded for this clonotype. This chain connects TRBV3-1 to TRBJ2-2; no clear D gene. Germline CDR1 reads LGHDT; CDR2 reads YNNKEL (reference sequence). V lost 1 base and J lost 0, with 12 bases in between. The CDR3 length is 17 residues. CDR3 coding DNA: TGTGCCAGCAGCCAAGCCGGGCAGCCCGCGAACACCGGGGAGCTGTTTTTT. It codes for CASSQAGQPANTGELFF.

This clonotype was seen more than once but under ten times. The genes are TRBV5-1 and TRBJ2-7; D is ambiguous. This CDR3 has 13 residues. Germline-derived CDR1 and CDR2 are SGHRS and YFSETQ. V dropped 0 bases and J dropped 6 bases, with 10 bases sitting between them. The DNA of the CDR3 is TGCGCCAGCAGCTTGGAGCCTTTGGCCGAGCAGTACGTC. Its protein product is CASSLEPLAEQYV.

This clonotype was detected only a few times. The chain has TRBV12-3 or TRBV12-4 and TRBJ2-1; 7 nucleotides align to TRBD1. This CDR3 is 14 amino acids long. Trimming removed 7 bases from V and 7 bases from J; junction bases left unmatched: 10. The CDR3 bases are TGTGCCAGCACCTGGGACAGCCTGGGGAATGAGCAGTTCTTC. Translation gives CASTWDSLGNEQFF.

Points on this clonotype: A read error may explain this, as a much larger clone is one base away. CDR3 bases: TGTGCCGGCAGCTTAATGGTAGCCGACAATGAGCAGTTCTTC. It yields the protein CAGSLMVADNEQFF. The chain carries TRBV7-3 and TRBJ2-1; no clear D gene. CDR3 size: 14 residues. CDR1 and CDR2 (germline): SGHTA, FQGTGA.